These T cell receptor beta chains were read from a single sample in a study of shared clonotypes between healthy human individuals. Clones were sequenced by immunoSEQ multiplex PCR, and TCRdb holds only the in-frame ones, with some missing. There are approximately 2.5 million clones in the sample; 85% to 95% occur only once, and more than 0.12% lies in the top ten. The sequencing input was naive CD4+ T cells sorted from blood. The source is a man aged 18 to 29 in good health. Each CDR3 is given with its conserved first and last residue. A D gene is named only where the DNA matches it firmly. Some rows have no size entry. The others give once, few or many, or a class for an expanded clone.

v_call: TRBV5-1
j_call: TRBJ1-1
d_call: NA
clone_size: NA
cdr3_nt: TGCGCCAGCAGCTTACAACCCGGGACGGTGAACACTGAAGCTTTCTTT
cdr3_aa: CASSLQPGTVNTEAFF

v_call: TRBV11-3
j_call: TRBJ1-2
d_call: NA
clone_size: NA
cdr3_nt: TGTGCCAGCAGCTTAGATCGCCCAGAATCGCTCTATGGCTACACCTTC
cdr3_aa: CASSLDRPESLYGYTF

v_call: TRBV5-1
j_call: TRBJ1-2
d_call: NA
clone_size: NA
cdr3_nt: TGCGCCAGCAGCCTGCGGCCGTATCAGAACTATGGCTACACCTTC
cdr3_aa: CASSLRPYQNYGYTF

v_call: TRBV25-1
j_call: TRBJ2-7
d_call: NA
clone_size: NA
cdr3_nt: TGTGCCAGCAGTGCGGTTGGCAGCCTTAACGAGCAGTACTTT
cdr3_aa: CASSAVGSLNEQYF

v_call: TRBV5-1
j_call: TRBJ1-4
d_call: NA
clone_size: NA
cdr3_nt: TGCGCCAGCAGCTTGGGCAGCTCTAATGAAAAACTGTTTTTT
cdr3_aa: CASSLGSSNEKLFF

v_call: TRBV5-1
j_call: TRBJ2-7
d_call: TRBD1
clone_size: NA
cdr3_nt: TGCGCCAGCAGCGGGGGACAGGGAGTCGACGAGCAGTACTTC
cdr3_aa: CASSGGQGVDEQYF

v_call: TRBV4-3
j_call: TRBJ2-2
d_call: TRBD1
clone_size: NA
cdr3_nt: TGCGCCAGCAGCAGAGGACAGGGACAATCGAACACCGGGGAGCTGTTTTTT
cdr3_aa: CASSRGQGQSNTGELFF

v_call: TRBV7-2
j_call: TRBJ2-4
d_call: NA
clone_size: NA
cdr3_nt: TGTGCCAGCAGCAGCCGGACCAGAAACATTCAGTACTTC
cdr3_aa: CASSSRTRNIQYF

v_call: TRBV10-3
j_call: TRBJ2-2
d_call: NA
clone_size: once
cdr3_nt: TGTGCCATCAGTACCCTAGTCGGGGAGCTGTTTTTT
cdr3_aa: CAISTLVGELFF

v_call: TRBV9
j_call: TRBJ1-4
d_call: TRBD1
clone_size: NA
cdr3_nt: TGTGCCAGCAGAGACACAGGGGGCTTAGCTAATGAAAAACTGTTTTTT
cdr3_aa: CASRDTGGLANEKLFF

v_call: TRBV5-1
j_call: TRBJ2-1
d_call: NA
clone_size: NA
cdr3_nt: TGCGCCAGCAGCTTGTCCCTGCCCTCCTACAATGAGCAGTTCTTC
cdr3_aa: CASSLSLPSYNEQFF

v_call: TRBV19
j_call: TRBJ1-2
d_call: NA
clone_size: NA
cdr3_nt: TGTGCCAGTACCCCGGGCCAAAGAGGGGTTAAGGATGGCTACACCTTC
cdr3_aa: CASTPGQRGVKDGYTF

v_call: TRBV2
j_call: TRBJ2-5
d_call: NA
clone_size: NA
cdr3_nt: TGTGCCAGCAGTGAGTTAGCCCTGACTCAAGAGACCCAGTACTTC
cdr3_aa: CASSELALTQETQYF

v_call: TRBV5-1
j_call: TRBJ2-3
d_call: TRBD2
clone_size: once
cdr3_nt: TGCGCCAGCAGCACCGGGACTAGCGGGAGAGATACGCAGTATTTT
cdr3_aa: CASSTGTSGRDTQYF

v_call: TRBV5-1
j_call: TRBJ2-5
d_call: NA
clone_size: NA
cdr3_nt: TGCGCCAGCAGCCCGAAACAGCTCCAAGAGACCCAGTACTTC
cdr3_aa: CASSPKQLQETQYF

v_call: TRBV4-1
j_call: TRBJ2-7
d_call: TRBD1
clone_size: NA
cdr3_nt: TGCGCCAGCAGCCAAGGGCAGATTCTATCGGACAGGGGCTTCGAGCAGTACTTC
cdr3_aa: CASSQGQILSDRGFEQYF

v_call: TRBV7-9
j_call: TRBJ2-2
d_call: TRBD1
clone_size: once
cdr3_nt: TGTGCCAGCACCGAAGCAGGGGGTACCGGGGAGCTGTTTTTT
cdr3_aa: CASTEAGGTGELFF

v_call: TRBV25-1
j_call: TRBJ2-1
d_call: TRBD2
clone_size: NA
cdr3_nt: TGTGCCAGCAGTGTAACTAGCGGGATAGCAAATGAGCAGTTCTTC
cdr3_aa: CASSVTSGIANEQFF

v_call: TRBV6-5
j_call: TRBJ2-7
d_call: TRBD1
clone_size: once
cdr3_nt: TGTGCCAGCAGTTACACATCCGGGACAGTAAGCTACGAGCAGTACTTC
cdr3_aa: CASSYTSGTVSYEQYF

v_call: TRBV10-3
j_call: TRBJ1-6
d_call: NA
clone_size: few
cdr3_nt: TGTGCCACCGAGTCTGGGAAACAGGGTTACAATTCACCCCTCCACTTT
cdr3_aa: CATESGKQGYNSPLHF

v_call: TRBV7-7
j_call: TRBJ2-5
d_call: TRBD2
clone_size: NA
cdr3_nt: TGTGCTAGCAGCCTCCGACTAGCCGCTGGGGGGGAGACCCAGTACTTC
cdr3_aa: CASSLRLAAGGETQYF

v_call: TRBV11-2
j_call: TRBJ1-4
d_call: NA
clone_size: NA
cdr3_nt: TGTGCCAGCAGCCCGGGTTGGAATGAAAAACTGTTTTTT
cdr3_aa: CASSPGWNEKLFF

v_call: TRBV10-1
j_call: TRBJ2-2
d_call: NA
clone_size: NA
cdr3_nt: TGCGCCAGCAGTGTAGATCCGGCGCCGAACACCGGGGAGCTGTTTTTT
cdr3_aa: CASSVDPAPNTGELFF

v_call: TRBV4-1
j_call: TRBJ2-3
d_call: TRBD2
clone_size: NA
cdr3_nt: TGCGCCAGCAGCCTACAGCGGGGGAGCACAGATACGCAGTATTTT
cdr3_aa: CASSLQRGSTDTQYF

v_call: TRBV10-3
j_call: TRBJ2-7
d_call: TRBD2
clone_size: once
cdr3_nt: TGTGCCATCGCTGCCCTCGCGGGGGGTTCCAACGAGCAGTACTTC
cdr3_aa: CAIAALAGGSNEQYF

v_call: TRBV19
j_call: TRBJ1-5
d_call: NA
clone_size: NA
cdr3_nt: TGTGCCAGTACCTATCGAGTAGGGTCTGGCAATCAGCCCCAGCATTTT
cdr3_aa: CASTYRVGSGNQPQHF

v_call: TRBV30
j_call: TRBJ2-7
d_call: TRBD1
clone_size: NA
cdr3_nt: TGTGCCTGGACAGGGGGCTCCTACGAGCAGTACTTC
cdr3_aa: CAWTGGSYEQYF

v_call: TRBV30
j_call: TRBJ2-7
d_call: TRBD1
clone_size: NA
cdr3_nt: TGTGCCTGGAAACCGGGACAGACCTACGAGCAGTACTTC
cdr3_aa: CAWKPGQTYEQYF

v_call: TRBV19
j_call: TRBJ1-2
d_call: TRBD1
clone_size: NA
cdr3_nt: TGTGCCAGTAGTCCGGGACAGGGAAACTATGGCTACACCTTC
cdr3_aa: CASSPGQGNYGYTF

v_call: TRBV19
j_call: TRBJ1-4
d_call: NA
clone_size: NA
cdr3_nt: TGTGCCAGTAGTAATCTTCCGGCTCTCCGAAGAGGAAATGAAAAACTGTTTTTT
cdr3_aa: CASSNLPALRRGNEKLFF

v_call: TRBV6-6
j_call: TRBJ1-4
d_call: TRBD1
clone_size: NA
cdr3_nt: TGTGCCAGCCGAGCAGGGGGCGAGCCTAATGAAAAACTGTTTTTT
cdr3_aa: CASRAGGEPNEKLFF

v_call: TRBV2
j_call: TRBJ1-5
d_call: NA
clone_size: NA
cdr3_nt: TGTGCCAGCAGTGAAGCTCTGTATAGCAATCAGCCCCAGCATTTT
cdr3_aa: CASSEALYSNQPQHF

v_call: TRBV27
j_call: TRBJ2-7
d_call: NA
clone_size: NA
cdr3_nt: TGTGCCAGCAGTCCCTTGGACGGACCTCAGTACTTC
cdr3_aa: CASSPLDGPQYF

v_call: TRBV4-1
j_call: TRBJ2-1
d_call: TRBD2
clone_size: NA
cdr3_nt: TGCGCCAGCAGCCAAGCCAGCGGGGCGTCTTACAATGAGCAGTTCTTC
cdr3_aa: CASSQASGASYNEQFF

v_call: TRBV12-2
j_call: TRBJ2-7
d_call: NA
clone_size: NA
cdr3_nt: TGTGCAAGTCGCTTCCAAGTTGGCCGGGGAGTCAGCTCCTACGAGCAGTACTTC
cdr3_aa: CASRFQVGRGVSSYEQYF

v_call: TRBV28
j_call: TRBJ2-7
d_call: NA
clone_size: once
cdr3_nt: TGTGCCAGCAGGCGTCCGGGGCTACACGAGCAGTACTTC
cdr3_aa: CASRRPGLHEQYF

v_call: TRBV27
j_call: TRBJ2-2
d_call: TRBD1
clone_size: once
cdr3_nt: TGTGCCGGTACAGGGGATGACTTGAACACCGGGGAGCTGTTTTTT
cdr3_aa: CAGTGDDLNTGELFF

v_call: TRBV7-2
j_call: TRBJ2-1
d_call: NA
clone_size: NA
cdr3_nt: TGTGCCAGCAGCCCCGGAAACTCCTACAATGAGCAGTTCTTC
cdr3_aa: CASSPGNSYNEQFF

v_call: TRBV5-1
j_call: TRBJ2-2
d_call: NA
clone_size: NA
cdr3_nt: TGCGCCAGCAGCTTGGGTCCCATGCCGAACACCGGGGAGCTGTTTTTT
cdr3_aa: CASSLGPMPNTGELFF

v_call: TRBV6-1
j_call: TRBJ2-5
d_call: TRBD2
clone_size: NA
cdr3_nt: TGTGCCAGCAGTGAGTTTAGCGGGTACAACTTC
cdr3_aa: CASSEFSGYNF

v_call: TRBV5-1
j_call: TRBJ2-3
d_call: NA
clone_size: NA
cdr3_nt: TGCGCCAGCAGCTTCCAGATTAGCACAGATACGCAGTATTTT
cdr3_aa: CASSFQISTDTQYF

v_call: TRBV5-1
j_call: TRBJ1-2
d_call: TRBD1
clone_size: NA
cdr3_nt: TGCGCCAGCAGCACGGACAGGGGTCCGTATGGCTACACCTTC
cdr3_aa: CASSTDRGPYGYTF

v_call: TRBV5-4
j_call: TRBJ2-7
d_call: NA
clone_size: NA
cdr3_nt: TGTGCCAGCAGCTCATATTCAGCAAAACGCTCCTACGAGCAGTACTTC
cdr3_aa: CASSSYSAKRSYEQYF

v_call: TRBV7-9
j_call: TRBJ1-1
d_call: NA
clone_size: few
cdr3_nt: TGTGCCAACGAAAGGGGGAATCCCACGGACACTGAAGCTTTCTTT
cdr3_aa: CANERGNPTDTEAFF

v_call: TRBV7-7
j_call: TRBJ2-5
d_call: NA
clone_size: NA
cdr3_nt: TGTGCTAGCAGCCCACGGAACCAAGAGACCCAGTACTTC
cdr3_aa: CASSPRNQETQYF

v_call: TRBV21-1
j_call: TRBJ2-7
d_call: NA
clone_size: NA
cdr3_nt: TGTGCCACCCCGGGACAGGGGTTATGGCAGTACTTC
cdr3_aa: CATPGQGLWQYF

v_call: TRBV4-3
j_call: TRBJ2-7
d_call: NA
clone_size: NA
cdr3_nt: TGCGCCAGCAGCCAAGATTGGCAGGGGGGCTACGAGCAGTACTTC
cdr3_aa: CASSQDWQGGYEQYF

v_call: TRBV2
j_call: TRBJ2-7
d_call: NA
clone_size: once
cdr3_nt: TGTGCCAGCAGCGTACAACCTGGGTGGGAGCAGTACTTC
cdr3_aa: CASSVQPGWEQYF

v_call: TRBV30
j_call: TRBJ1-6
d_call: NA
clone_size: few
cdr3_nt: TGTGCCTGGAGTGTAGCGGGGGCCACCTATAATTCACCCCTCCACTTT
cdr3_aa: CAWSVAGATYNSPLHF

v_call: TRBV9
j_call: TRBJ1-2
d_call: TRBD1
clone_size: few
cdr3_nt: TGTGCCAGCAGCTTAGGGGACAGCCGATATGGCTACACCTTC
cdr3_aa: CASSLGDSRYGYTF